These 25 T cell receptor beta chains share one sample of origin, sequenced in a study of early T cells in non-severe SARS-CoV-2 infection. One entry per CDR3 protein, called by TCRdb with MiXCR from the 5' RACE reads. In the table there are about 69,000 distinct CDR3 sequences, roughly 8.7% of which are singletons. Material for sequencing was whole blood. The receptor set was obtained from an adult who was a healthcare worker with PCR-confirmed SARS-CoV-2 infection or an uninfected control (not recorded which).

Ten or more counts support this clonotype. J is TRBJ2-5 and V is TRBV27; D gene unclear. The V gene's germline CDR1 is MNHEY and CDR2 SMNVEV (reference sequence). V gave up 4 bases and J gave up 2 bases, with 8 bases separating them. The CDR3 covers 13 residues. The DNA for the CDR3 is TGTGCCAGCAGTTCCGCCAATCAAGAGACCCAGTACTTC. It is translated as CASSSANQETQYF.

This clonotype turned up a few times. The genes are TRBV11-3 and TRBJ2-3; the match to TRBD2 covers 12 bases. Germline CDR1 SGHNT, CDR2 YENEEA. The J segment lost 2 bases and the V segment lost 4 bases, leaving 4 bases of the junction unmatched. This CDR3 has 16 amino acids. The CDR3 coding sequence is TGTGCCAGCAGCTGGGGACTAGCGGGCACCACAGATACGCAGTATTTT. Its protein product is CASSWGLAGTTDTQYF.

This clonotype was seen repeatedly, ten times or more. The chain uses TRBV20-1 and TRBJ2-7, with 7 bases matching TRBD1. The CDR3 is 13 amino acids. The germline CDR1 and CDR2 sequences are DFQATT and SNEGSKA (reference sequence). With 5 bases clipped from V and 2 bases from J, the junction kept 6 bases outside the gene matches. This CDR3 is CSAYGQGAYEQYF. Written as DNA, the CDR3 is TGCAGTGCTTACGGCCAGGGGGCCTACGAGCAGTACTTC.

Only a few counts were recorded for this clonotype. This chain links TRBV14 with TRBJ1-1; D is unclear. Between the trimmed V and J ends, which lost 0 bases and 1 base, there was a span of 3 bases. The CDR3 contains 13 residues. CDR1 is SGHDN and CDR2 is FVKESK in the germline V gene. DNA for the CDR3: TGTGCCAGCAGCCAAGACGGGAACACTGAAGCTTTCTTT. Its protein is CASSQDGNTEAFF.

This clonotype was seen ten or more times. V gene TRBV20-1 combines with J gene TRBJ2-5, with 10 positions matching TRBD2. The CDR3 sequence is 14 residues long. V was clipped by 3 bases and J by 4 bases; unmatched bases: 5. CDR1 and CDR2 (germline): DFQATT, SNEGSKA (reference sequence). The CDR3 is CSASRSGRGETQYF. CDR3 DNA: TGCAGTGCTAGTAGAAGCGGGAGGGGAGAGACCCAGTACTTC.

In this sample, this clonotype turned up many times. This sequence joins TRBV6-6 and TRBJ2-6; D is uncertain. The CDR3 loop spans 12 amino acids. CDR1 MNHNY and CDR2 SVGAGI come from the germline V gene (reference sequence). The V gene lost 0 bases and the J gene lost 12 bases, with 6 bases spanning the gap. DNA for the CDR3: TGTGCCAGCAGTTACTCGAATCGCGTCCTGACTTTC. Translation gives CASSYSNRVLTF.

Points on this clonotype: A read error is possible here, since a much larger clone lies one base away. This chain uses TRBV28 with TRBJ2-2; D gene uncertain. The CDR3 has 13 amino acids. Germline V lookup: CDR1 MDHEN, CDR2 SYDVKM. Trimming left V 10 bases short and J 8 bases short, with 17 bases between. CDR3 sequence reads: CAIQTSSWGELFF. The CDR3 coding sequence is TGTGCCATCCAGACTTCTTCATGGGGGGAGCTGTTTTTT.

There are a few counts of this clonotype. The genes are TRBV2 and TRBJ1-4; D is possibly TRBD1 (6 bases). This CDR3 spans 15 amino acids. The germline V gene encodes CDR1 SNHLY and CDR2 FYNNEI. The V and J ends lost 2 bases and 7 bases respectively, with 14 bases between them. The CDR3 DNA reads TGTGCCAGCAGTGAACTTCGGCAGGGGACTGAAAAACTGTTTTTT. Its translation is CASSELRQGTEKLFF.

V usage is TRBV5-8 and J usage is TRBJ1-2, with a weak D call TRBD1 (6 bases). Germline V gene data show CDR1 as SGHTS and CDR2 as YDEGEE. The ends were cut back, 4 bases at V and 3 bases at J, with 13 bases in the middle. This CDR3 is built from 14 residues. Written as DNA, the CDR3 is TGTGCCAGCAGCATAAACACAGGGTACTATGGCTACACCTTC. Its protein product is CASSINTGYYGYTF. The complete variable domain, with remaining parts taken from reference TRBV5-8 and TRBJ1-2, reads EAGVTQSPTHLIKTRGQQATLRCSPISGHTSVYWYQQALGLGLQFLLWYDEGEERNRGNFPPRFSGRQFPNYSSELNVNALELEDSALYLCASSINTGYYGYTFGSGTRLTVV.

This clonotype has a handful of counts. The rearrangement joins TRBV19 to TRBJ2-7, with no clear D. Trimming removed 3 bases at V and 6 bases at J, with 9 bases between. This CDR3 is built from 12 residues. The germline V gene has CDR1 LNHDA and CDR2 SQIVND (reference sequence). CDR3 protein: CASSIRPGEQYF. In DNA form, the CDR3 reads TGTGCCAGTAGTATCCGACCAGGCGAGCAGTACTTC.

The chain uses TRBV29-1 and TRBJ1-1; a weak D match, TRBD1 (6 bases). The V end was cut by 4 bases, the J end by 4 bases, with 7 bases between. CDR1 and CDR2 (germline): SQVTM, ANQGSEA. The CDR3 extends over 11 amino acids. The DNA of the CDR3 is TGCAGCGTTGTGGGGGCCACTGAAGCTTTCTTT. Translating it yields CSVVGATEAFF.

This chain connects TRBV5-1 to TRBJ2-3, with D perhaps assigned TRBD1 or TRBD2 (6 bases each). Germline V gene sequence: CDR1 SGHRS, CDR2 YFSETQ. V was shortened by 4 bases and J by 0 bases, with 15 bases between the two germline ends. The CDR3 runs to 16 residues. CDR3 loop: CASSRGLGQSTDTQYF. CDR3 nucleotides: TGCGCCAGCAGCCGGGGGCTGGGACAAAGCACAGATACGCAGTATTTT.

The V call is TRBV3-1, the J call TRBJ2-7; D uncertain. CDR1 is LGHDT, CDR2 YNNKEL, per germline (reference sequence). V shed 4 bases and J shed 3 bases, with 10 bases lying between them. There are 13 residues in the CDR3. The CDR3 DNA is TGTGCCAGCAGCCCAAAGTCCAACTACGAGCAGTACTTC. Its protein product is CASSPKSNYEQYF.

This clonotype occurred once. A much larger clone differs from this one at a single base, so this may be a read error. This chain uses TRBV6-2 or TRBV6-3 with TRBJ2-3; 10 bases are a match to TRBD2. V trimming: 7 bases; J trimming: 9 bases; junction bases outside the gene matches: 13. The germline V gene has CDR1 MNHEY and CDR2 SVGEGT. The CDR3 extends over 15 amino acids. The CDR3 DNA sequence: TGTGCCAGCACCCTGGAACTAGCGGGAATAGGGACGCAGTATTTT. Residues: CASTLELAGIGTQYF.

The chain joins TRBV19 to TRBJ2-3; the D is unclear. CDR3 length equals 15 residues. Germline assignment: CDR1 LNHDA and CDR2 SQIVND (reference sequence). Trimming pared 6 bases from V and 2 bases from J, leaving 15 bases between. CDR3 nucleotides: TGTGCCAGTAGAAGGGCAGGAGAAGCCACAGATACGCAGTATTTT. This encodes CASRRAGEATDTQYF.

In its sample, this clonotype was seen a few times. V and J are TRBV28 and TRBJ2-7; tentative D call: TRBD1 (5 bases). CDR1 is MDHEN and CDR2 is SYDVKM in the germline V gene. This CDR3 is 12 amino acids long. V was cut by 5 bases and J by 3 bases, with 8 bases left in between. The CDR3 reads CASSNQGYEQYF. The CDR3 DNA follows: TGTGCCAGCAGTAATCAGGGCTACGAGCAGTACTTC.

V is TRBV7-9 and J is TRBJ1-4, with TRBD1 matching 9 bases. Germline loops: CDR1 SEHNR, CDR2 FQNEAQ (reference sequence). CDR3 length equals 14 residues. With V trimmed by 3 bases and J by 8 bases, 4 bases remained unmatched. CDR3 sequence (DNA): TGTGCCAGCAGCTTCAGACAGGGGGGCGAAAAACTGTTTTTT. Translated, it gives CASSFRQGGEKLFF.

This clonotype was seen repeatedly, ten times or more. The rearrangement uses TRBV7-9 and TRBJ1-2; unclear D gene. The CDR3 runs 12 residues. V lost 0 bases and J lost 3, with 2 bases in between. Germline V gene lookup returns CDR1 SEHNR and CDR2 FQNEAQ (reference sequence). The CDR3 DNA sequence: TGTGCCAGCAGCTTAGCGGACTATGGCTACACCTTC. This gives the protein CASSLADYGYTF.

This sequence joins TRBV7-9 and TRBJ1-1, with 7 bases lining up with TRBD1. V shed 3 bases, J shed 3 bases, and the junction held 4 bases outside the gene matches. CDR3 size: 14 residues. Germline CDR1 SEHNR, CDR2 FQNEAQ (reference sequence). The CDR3 here is CASSLRQGDTEAFF. The CDR3 DNA is TGTGCCAGCAGCTTGAGGCAGGGGGACACTGAAGCTTTCTTT.

This clonotype was seen ten or more times. The chain couples TRBV5-8 to TRBJ2-3; D might be TRBD1 (5 bases). Per germline, CDR1 SGHTS and CDR2 YDEGEE. The V gene lost 2 bases and the J gene lost 11 bases, with 15 bases spanning the gap. The CDR3 loop spans 13 amino acids. This CDR3 reads CASSFLQGHKQYF. The CDR3, as DNA: TGTGCCAGCAGCTTTCTTCAGGGCCACAAGCAGTATTTT.

Many counts were recorded for this clonotype. The chain employs TRBV20-1 and TRBJ2-3; TRBD1 agrees at 8 bases. The CDR3 runs 14 residues. The ends lost 5 bases at V and 2 bases at J; junction bases unmatched: 6. The germline V gene has CDR1 DFQATT and CDR2 SNEGSKA (reference sequence). The CDR3 reads CSAPGGWNTDTQYF. Here the CDR3 DNA reads TGCAGTGCTCCAGGGGGCTGGAACACAGATACGCAGTATTTT.

This clonotype was seen a handful of times. The chain joins TRBV7-3 to TRBJ2-3; D is undetermined. V was pared by 5 bases and J by 6 bases, with 12 bases between. Germline-derived CDR1 and CDR2 are SGHTA and FQGTGA. The CDR3 has 13 amino acids. For the CDR3, the DNA is TGTGCCAGCAGCAACGCCGATGGGGATACGCAGTATTTT. Amino acids: CASSNADGDTQYF.

This clonotype was seen ten or more times. V gene TRBV18 combines with J gene TRBJ1-1; 7 bases are a match to TRBD1. Germline CDR1 is KGHSH and CDR2 is LQKENI. The ends lost 0 bases at V and 3 bases at J; junction bases unmatched: 4. This CDR3 contains 15 residues. The chain's CDR3 is CASSPPQGGDTEAFF. The CDR3 DNA follows: TGTGCCAGCTCACCACCGCAGGGGGGGGACACTGAAGCTTTCTTT.

This clonotype came up many times. The genes are TRBV2 and TRBJ2-7, with D maybe TRBD1 (6 bases). With 3 bases removed from V and 3 bases from J, the gap between germline ends came to 9 bases. This CDR3 is built from 13 residues. Germline CDR1 SNHLY, CDR2 FYNNEI. As DNA, the CDR3 is TGTGCCAGCAGTGAGTACAGGGACTACGAGCAGTACTTC. This translates into CASSEYRDYEQYF.

This clonotype was counted many times. The V call is TRBV6-2 or TRBV6-3, the J call TRBJ2-2, with 9 bases lining up with TRBD2. V shed 11 bases, J shed 5 bases, and the junction held 9 bases outside the gene matches. This CDR3 comprises 14 residues. CDR1 MNHEY and CDR2 SVGEGT come from the germline V gene. The chain's CDR3 is CAAGASGITGELFF. The CDR3 DNA reads as TGTGCCGCCGGGGCTAGCGGGATAACCGGGGAGCTGTTTTTT.